The clone carrying this T cell receptor (delta chain) was seen at least ten times. What it binds is unknown. The junction departs from the called germline gene at one end, perhaps through a read error. The same CDR3 can be traced to other DNA sequences in this sample. The data originate from a study of γδ T cells in repeated Plasmodium falciparum infection. Study-wide results and limits: Vdelta2-negative gammadelta repertoires, largely Vdelta1+, seemingly showed infection-driven waves of new clonal selection.

Germline values: CDR1 GEAIGNYY, CDR2 EKD. CDR3 length: 20 amino acids. Sequencing covered both gamma and delta TCR chains per sample. TCRdb reprocessed the multiplex PCR reads through CATT. Counted here are roughly 93,000 delta-chain clones, 0.95% to 1% occurring once; the ten biggest clones make up more than 9%. Gammadelta T cells were flow-sorted from PBMC into Vgamma9/Vdelta2+ and Vdelta2-negative populations for bulk analysis. The TCR sequence derives from a pool of human donors (malaria-infected and uninfected, not separated). The chain combines TRDV2 with TRDJ1; 9 bases line up with TRDD3. Material: gamma-delta T cells from blood. The DNA for the CDR3 is TGTGCCTGTGACGGATTACCGGTGGGGGATAAAAATGTGTACACCGACAAACTCATCTTT. Translating it yields CACDGLPVGDKNVYTDKLIF.